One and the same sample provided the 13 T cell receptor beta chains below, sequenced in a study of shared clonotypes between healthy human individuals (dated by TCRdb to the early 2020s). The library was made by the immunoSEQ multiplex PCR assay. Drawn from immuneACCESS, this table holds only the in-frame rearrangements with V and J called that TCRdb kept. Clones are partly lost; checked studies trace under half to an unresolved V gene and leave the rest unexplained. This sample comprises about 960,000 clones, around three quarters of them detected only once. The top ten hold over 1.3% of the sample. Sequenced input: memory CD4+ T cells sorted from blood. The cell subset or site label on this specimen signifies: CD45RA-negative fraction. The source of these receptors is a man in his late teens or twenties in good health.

CDR3 coding DNA: TGCGCCAGCAGACCGGGACTAGCCCCCAATGAGCAGTTCTTC. Protein: CASRPGLAPNEQFF. The V call is TRBV10-2, the J call TRBJ2-1; 9 nucleotides match TRBD2. Germline V gives CDR1 WSHSY, CDR2 SAAADI. The CDR3 is 14 amino acids. The junction had 6 bases not matched to a gene; V was cut back by 6 bases and J by 6 bases.

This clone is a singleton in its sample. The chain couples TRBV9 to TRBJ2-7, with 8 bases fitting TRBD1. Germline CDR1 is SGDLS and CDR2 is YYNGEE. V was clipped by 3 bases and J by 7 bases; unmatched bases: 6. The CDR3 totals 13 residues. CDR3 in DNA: TGTGCCAGCAGCGAGACAGGGGTGGGGGAGCAGTACTTC. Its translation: CASSETGVGEQYF. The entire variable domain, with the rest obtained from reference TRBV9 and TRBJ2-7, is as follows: DSGVTQTPKHLITATGQRVTLRCSPRSGDLSVYWYQQSLDQGLQFLIQYYNGEERAKGNILERFSAQQFPDLHSELNLSSLELGDSALYFCASSETGVGEQYFGPGTRLTVT.

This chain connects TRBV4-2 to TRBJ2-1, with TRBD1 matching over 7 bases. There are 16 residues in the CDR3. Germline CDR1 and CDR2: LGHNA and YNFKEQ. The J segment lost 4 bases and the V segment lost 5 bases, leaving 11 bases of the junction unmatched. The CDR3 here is CASSSRGQLGYNEQFF. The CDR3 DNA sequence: TGTGCCAGCAGCTCCCGGGGACAGCTGGGGTACAATGAGCAGTTCTTC.

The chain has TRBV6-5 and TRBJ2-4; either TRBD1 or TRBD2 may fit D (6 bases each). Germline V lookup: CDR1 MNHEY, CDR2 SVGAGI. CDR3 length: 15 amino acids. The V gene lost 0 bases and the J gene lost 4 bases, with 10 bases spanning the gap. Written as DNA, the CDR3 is TGTGCCAGCAGTTACTCAGGAGGGGGGAAAAACATTCAGTACTTC. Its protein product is CASSYSGGGKNIQYF.

Here the CDR3 DNA reads TGTGCCAGCAACGAACCTACCTACGAGCAGTACTTC. Protein sequence: CASNEPTYEQYF. This chain uses TRBV6-5 with TRBJ2-7; D remains ambiguous. This CDR3 contains 12 residues. Trimming removed 7 bases from V and 2 bases from J, with 9 bases in between. Germline lookup yields CDR1 MNHEY and CDR2 SVGAGI.

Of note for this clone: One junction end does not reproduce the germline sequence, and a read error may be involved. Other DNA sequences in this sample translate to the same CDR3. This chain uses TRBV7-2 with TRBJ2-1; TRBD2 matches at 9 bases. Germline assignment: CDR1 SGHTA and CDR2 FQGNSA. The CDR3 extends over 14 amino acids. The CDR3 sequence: CASSLAGPYNEQFF. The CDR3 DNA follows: TGTGCCAGCAGCCTAGCGGGACCGTACAATGAGCAGTTCTTC.

CDR3 residues: CASSQTGVNQPQHF. CDR3 DNA sequence: TGCGCCAGCAGCCAAACAGGGGTCAATCAGCCCCAGCATTTT. The chain joins TRBV4-1 to TRBJ1-5; 7 bases are shared with TRBD1. Trimming at V came to 2 bases and at J to 3 bases, leaving 1 base not matched to a gene. Germline assignment: CDR1 MGHRA and CDR2 YSYEKL. The CDR3 length is 14 residues.

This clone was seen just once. CDR3 in amino acids: CASSQVRGQETQYF. The DNA of the CDR3 is TGTGCCAGCAGCCAAGTCAGGGGACAAGAGACCCAGTACTTC. The gene calls are TRBV14 and TRBJ2-5, with D possibly matching TRBD1 (6 bases). Germline V gene sequence: CDR1 SGHDN, CDR2 FVKESK. V was shortened by 1 base and J by 2 bases, with 8 bases between the two germline ends. The CDR3 length is 14 residues.

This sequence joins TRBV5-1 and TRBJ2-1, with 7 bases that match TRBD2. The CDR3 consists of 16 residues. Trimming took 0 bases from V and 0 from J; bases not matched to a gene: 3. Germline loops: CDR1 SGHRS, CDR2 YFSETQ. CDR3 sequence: CASSLGAGSSYNEQFF. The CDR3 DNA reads TGCGCCAGCAGCTTGGGAGCGGGGAGCTCCTACAATGAGCAGTTCTTC.

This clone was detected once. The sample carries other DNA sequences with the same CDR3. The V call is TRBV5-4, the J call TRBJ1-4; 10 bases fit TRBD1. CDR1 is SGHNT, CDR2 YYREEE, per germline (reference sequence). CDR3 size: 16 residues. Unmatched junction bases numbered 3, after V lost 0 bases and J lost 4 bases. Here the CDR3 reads CASSLGQGALNEKLFF. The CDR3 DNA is TGTGCCAGCAGCTTGGGACAGGGGGCCCTTAATGAAAAACTGTTTTTT.

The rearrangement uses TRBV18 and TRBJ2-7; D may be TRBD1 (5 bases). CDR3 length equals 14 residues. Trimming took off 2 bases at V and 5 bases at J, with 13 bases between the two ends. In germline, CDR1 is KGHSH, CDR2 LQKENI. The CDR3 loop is CASSPGAPYNEQYF. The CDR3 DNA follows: TGTGCCAGCTCACCAGGGGCCCCCTATAACGAGCAGTACTTC.

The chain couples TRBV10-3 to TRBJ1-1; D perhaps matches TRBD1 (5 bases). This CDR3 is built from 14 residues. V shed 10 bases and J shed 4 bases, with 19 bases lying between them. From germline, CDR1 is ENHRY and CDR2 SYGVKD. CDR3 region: CATGTAPGGTEAFF. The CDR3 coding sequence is TGTGCCACCGGGACCGCCCCAGGCGGCACTGAAGCTTTCTTT.

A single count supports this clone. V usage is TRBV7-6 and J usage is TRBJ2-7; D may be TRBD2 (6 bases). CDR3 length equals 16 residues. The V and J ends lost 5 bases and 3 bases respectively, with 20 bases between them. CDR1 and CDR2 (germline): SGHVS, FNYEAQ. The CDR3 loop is CASSQLVGTGNYEQYF. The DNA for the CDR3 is TGTGCCAGCAGCCAGCTCGTTGGGACTGGGAACTACGAGCAGTACTTC.